This T cell receptor beta chain was retrieved from a study of early T cells in non-severe SARS-CoV-2 infection. On the study more broadly: Unsorted whole blood bulk RNA was sequenced, with unpaired chains.

Via MiXCR, TCRdb re-called the 5' RACE reads, giving one row per CDR3 protein. Among more than 40,000 distinct CDR3 sequences, 5% to 5.5% were seen once, and the ten largest hold 4.5% to 5.5%. Germline CDR1 and CDR2: DFQATT and SNEGSKA (reference sequence). V trimming: 1 base; J trimming: 4 bases; junction bases outside the gene matches: 1. The length of the CDR3 is 14 residues. This receptor was obtained from an adult who was a healthcare worker with PCR-confirmed SARS-CoV-2 infection or an uninfected control (not recorded which). The sample here was whole blood, taken at baseline. The chain recombines TRBV20-1 with TRBJ2-1; TRBD2 matches 10 bases. DNA for the CDR3: TGCAGTGCTAGAGCACTAGCGGGGTACAATGAGCAGTTCTTC. Translating gives CSARALAGYNEQFF.